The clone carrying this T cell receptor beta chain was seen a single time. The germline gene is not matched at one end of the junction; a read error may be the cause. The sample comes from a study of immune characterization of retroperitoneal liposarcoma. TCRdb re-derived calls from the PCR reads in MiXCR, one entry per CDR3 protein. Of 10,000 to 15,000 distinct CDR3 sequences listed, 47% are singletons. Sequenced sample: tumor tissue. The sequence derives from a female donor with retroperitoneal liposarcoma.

The CDR3 here is CASSTQVGEQVF. CDR3 sequence (DNA): TGTGCCAGCAGCACACAAGTCGGCGAGCAGGTCTTC. This chain joins TRBV25-1 and TRBJ2-1; unclear D gene. CDR1 is MGHDK, CDR2 SYGVNS, per germline. The CDR3 covers 12 residues.